This record covers a single T cell receptor (beta chain). The antigen is undetermined. Since a much larger clone is just one base distant, this may be a read error. According to the study, genomic DNA was the template for TCR beta VDJ and CDR3 profiling. TCRdb ran MiXCR on the reads and lists one entry per CDR3 protein. The sample records about 190,000 distinct CDR3 sequences, 64% being singletons. CDR1 is SGDLS and CDR2 is YYNGEE in the germline V gene. V was shortened by 4 bases and J by 4 bases, with 23 bases between the two germline ends. The CDR3 runs to 18 residues. This entry belongs to a study of CD8+CD57+ T cells in acquired aplastic anemia. Study as a whole: The DNA of sorted CD4+ and CD8+ cells averaged around 3 ug.

Study observations and caveats: The study identified roughly 29 CD8+ CDR3 sequences shared by patients and controls.

The chain couples TRBV9 to TRBJ2-2, with a weak D call TRBD2 (6 bases). The sequence came from a human donor with severe aplastic anemia or a healthy control (not recorded which). Material: sorted CD4+, CD8+, or CD8+CD57+ T cells (not recorded which) from PBMCs. The CDR3 is CASSPVPGVYSGTGELFF. The CDR3 bases are TGTGCCAGCAGCCCCGTACCGGGGGTTTATTCAGGCACCGGGGAGCTGTTTTTT.